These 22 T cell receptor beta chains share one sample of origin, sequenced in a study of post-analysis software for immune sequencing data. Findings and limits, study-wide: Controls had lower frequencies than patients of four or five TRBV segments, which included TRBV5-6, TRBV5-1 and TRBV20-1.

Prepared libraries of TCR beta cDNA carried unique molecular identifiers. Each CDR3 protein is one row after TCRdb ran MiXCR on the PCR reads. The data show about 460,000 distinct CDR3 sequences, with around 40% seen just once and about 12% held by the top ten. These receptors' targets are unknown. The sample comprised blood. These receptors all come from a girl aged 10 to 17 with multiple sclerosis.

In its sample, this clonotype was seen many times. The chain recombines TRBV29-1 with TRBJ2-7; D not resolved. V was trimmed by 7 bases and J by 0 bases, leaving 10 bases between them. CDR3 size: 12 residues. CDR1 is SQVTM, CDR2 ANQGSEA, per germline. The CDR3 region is CSALDGSYEQYF. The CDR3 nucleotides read TGCAGCGCTCTGGACGGCTCCTACGAGCAGTACTTC.

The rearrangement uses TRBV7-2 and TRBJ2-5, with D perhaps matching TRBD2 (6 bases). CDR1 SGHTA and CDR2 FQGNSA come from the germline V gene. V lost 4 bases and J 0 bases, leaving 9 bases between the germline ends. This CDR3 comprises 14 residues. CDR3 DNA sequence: TGTGCCAGCAGCTCCGGGACTTACCAAGAGACCCAGTACTTC. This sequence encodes CASSSGTYQETQYF.

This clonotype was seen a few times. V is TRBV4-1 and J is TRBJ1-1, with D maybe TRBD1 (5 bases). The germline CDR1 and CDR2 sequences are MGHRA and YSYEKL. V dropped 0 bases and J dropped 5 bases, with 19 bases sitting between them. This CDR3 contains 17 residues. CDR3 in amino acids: CASSQDSARAVGTEAFF. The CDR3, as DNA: TGCGCCAGCAGCCAAGATAGCGCCAGGGCGGTGGGGACTGAAGCTTTCTTT.

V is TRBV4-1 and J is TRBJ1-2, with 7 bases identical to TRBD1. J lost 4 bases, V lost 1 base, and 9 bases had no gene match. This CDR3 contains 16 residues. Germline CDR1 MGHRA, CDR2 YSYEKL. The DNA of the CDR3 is TGCGCCAGCAGCCAAGCTCCCGGGACAGACCCCTATGGCTACACCTTC. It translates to CASSQAPGTDPYGYTF.

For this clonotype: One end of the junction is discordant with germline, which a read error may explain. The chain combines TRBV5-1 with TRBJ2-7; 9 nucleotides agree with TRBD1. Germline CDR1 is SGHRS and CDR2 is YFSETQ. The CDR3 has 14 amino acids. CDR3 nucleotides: TGCGCCGGCAGCTTGGGACAGGGCCCCAACGAGCAGTACTTC. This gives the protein CAGSLGQGPNEQYF.

This CDR3 is CASSPGQLALETQYF. CDR3 nucleotides: TGTGCCAGCAGCCCGGGACAGTTGGCTTTGGAGACCCAGTACTTC. The rearrangement uses TRBV7-9 and TRBJ2-5, with 7 bases matching TRBD1. Per germline, CDR1 SEHNR and CDR2 FQNEAQ (reference sequence). The V gene end was trimmed by 5 bases and the J gene end by 5 bases; junction bases not matched to a gene: 11. CDR3 length: 15 amino acids.

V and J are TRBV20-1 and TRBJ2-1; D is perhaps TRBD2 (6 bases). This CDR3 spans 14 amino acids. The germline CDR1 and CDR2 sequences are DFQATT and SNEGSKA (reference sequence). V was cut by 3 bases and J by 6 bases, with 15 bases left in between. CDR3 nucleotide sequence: TGCAGTGCTAGTATACTAGCCGCACTCAATGAGCAGTTCTTC. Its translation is CSASILAALNEQFF.

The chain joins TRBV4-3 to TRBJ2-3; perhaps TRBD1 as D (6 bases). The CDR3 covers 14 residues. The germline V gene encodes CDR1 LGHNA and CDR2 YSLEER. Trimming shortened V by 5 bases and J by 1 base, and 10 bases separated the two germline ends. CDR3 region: CASSSQGGTDTQYF. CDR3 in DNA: TGCGCCAGCAGCTCACAGGGAGGCACAGATACGCAGTATTTT.

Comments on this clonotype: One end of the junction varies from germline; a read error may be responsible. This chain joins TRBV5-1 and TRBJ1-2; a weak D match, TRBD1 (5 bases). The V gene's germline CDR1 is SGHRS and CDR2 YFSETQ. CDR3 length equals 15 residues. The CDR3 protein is CASSLGTGTGDGYTF. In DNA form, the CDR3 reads TGCGCCAGCAGTTTGGGTACCGGGACGGGTGATGGCTACACCTTC. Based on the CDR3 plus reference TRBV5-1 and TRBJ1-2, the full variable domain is KAGVTQTPRYLIKTRGQQVTLSCSPISGHRSVSWYQQTPGQGLQFLFEYFSETQRNKGNFPGRFSGRQFSNSRSEMNVSTLELGDSALYLCASSLGTGTGDGYTFGSGTRLTVV.

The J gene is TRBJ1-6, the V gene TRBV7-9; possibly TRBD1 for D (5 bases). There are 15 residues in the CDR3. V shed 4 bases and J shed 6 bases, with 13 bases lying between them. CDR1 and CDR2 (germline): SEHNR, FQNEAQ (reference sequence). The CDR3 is CASSSSSGGNSPLHF. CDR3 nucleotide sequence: TGTGCCAGCAGCTCATCGTCTGGGGGTAATTCACCCCTCCACTTT.

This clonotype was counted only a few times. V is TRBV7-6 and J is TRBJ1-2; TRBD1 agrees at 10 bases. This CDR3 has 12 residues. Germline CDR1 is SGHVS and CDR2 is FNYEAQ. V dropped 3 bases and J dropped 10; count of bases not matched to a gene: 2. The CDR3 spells CASSFGQGDYTF. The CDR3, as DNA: TGTGCCAGCAGCTTCGGACAGGGGGACTACACCTTC.

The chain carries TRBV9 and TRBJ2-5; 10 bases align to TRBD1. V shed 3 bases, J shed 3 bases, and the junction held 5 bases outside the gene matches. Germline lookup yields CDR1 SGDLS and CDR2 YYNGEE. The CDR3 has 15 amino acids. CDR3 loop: CASSGETGGEETQYF. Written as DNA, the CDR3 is TGTGCCAGCAGCGGGGAGACAGGGGGCGAAGAGACCCAGTACTTC.

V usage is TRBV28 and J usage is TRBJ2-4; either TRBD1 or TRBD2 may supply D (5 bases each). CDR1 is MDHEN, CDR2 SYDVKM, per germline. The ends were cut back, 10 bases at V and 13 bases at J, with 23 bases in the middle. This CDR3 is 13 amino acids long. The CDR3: CATTPVGAREQYF. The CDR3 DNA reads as TGTGCCACCACCCCGGTAGGGGCAAGGGAGCAGTACTTC.

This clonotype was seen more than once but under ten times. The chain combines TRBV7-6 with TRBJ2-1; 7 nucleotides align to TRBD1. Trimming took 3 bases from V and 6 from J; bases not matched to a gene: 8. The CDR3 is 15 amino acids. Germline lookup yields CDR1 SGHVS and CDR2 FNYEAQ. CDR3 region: CASSLRGGVPNEQFF. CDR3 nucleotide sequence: TGTGCCAGCAGCTTGAGAGGGGGCGTCCCCAATGAGCAGTTCTTC.

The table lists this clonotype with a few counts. CDR3 amino acids: CSARDGSNTEAFF. As DNA, the CDR3 is TGCAGTGCTAGGGACGGCTCGAACACTGAAGCTTTCTTT. The J gene is TRBJ1-1, the V gene TRBV20-1; D not certain. Germline V gene data show CDR1 as DFQATT and CDR2 as SNEGSKA (reference sequence). This CDR3 spans 13 amino acids. Trimming shortened V by 3 bases and J by 1 base, and 9 bases separated the two germline ends.

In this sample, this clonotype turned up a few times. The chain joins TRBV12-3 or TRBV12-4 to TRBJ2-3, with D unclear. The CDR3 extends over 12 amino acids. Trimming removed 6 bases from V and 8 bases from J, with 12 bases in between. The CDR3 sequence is CASRASDVTQYF. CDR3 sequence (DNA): TGTGCCAGCAGGGCGAGTGACGTTACGCAGTATTTT.

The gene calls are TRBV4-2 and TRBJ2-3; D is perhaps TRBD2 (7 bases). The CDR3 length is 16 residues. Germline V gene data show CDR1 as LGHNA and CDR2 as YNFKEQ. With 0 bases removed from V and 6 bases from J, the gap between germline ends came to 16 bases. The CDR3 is CASSQDERGGEDTQYF. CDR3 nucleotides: TGTGCCAGCAGCCAAGATGAGAGGGGGGGCGAGGATACGCAGTATTTT.

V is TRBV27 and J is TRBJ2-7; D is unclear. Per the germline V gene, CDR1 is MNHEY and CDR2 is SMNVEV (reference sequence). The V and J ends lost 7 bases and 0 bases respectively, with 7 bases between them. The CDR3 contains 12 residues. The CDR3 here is CASKGYSYEQYF. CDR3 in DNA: TGTGCCAGCAAAGGGTACTCCTACGAGCAGTACTTC.

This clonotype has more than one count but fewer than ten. CDR3 in amino acids: CASKRGYEAFF. CDR3 sequence (DNA): TGTGCCAGCAAAAGGGGATACGAAGCTTTCTTT. The chain links TRBV12-3 or TRBV12-4 to TRBJ1-1, with TRBD1 as a possible D gene (5 bases). The CDR3 is 11 residues long. V was cut by 7 bases and J by 8 bases, with 11 bases left in between.

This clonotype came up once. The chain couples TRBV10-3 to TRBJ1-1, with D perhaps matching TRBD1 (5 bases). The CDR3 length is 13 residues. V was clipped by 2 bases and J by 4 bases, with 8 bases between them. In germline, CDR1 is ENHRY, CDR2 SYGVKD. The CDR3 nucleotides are TGTGCCATCAGTGAGAGCAGGGCCACTGAAGCTTTCTTT. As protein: CAISESRATEAFF.

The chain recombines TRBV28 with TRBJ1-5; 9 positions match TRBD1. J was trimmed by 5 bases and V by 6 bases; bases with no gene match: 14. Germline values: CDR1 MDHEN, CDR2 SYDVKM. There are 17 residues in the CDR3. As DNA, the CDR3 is TGTGCCAGCAGCCCACCCCACAGGGGGCGGTGGGATCAGCCCCAGCATTTT. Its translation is CASSPPHRGRWDQPQHF.

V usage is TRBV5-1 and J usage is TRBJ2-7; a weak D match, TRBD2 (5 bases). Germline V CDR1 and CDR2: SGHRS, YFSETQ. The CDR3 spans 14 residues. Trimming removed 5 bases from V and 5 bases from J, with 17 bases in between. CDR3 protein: CASRRDLEGHEQYF. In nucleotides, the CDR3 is TGCGCCAGCAGGAGAGACCTCGAGGGCCACGAGCAGTACTTC.